These T cell receptor beta chains were read from a single sample in a study of PD-1 blockade in classical Hodgkin lymphoma. Assay used: immunoSEQ multiplex PCR; TCRdb lists only in-frame clones, some missing. This table has about 26,000 clones, over 60% appearing once. The input for sequencing was peripheral blood mononuclear cells (PBMCs), taken before the second cycle of nivolumab. The receptors shown here come from a human donor with classical Hodgkin lymphoma. The CDR3 runs from the conserved cysteine through the conserved F or W. The D gene is left open where the match is weak. The size of a clone is reported for some rows only, either as once, few or many, or as a class for expanded clones.

j_gene	v_gene	abundance	d_gene	CDR3nt	CDR3aa
TRBJ1-1	TRBV30	few	.	TGTGCCTGGAACCAGTTTGGAGACACTGAAGCTTTCTTT	CAWNQFGDTEAFF
TRBJ2-7	TRBV28	.	TRBD1	TGTGCCAGCAGTGCAAAGACAGGGAATTACGAGCAGTACTTC	CASSAKTGNYEQYF
TRBJ1-2	TRBV7-2	few	.	TGTGCCAGCAGCACGGACAGTATCTATGGCTACACCTTC	CASSTDSIYGYTF
TRBJ2-5	TRBV6-5	.	.	TGTGCCAGCAGTAGAAGGTTCCAAGAGACCCAGTACTTC	CASSRRFQETQYF
TRBJ2-3	TRBV4-3	.	TRBD2	TGCGCCAGCAGCCAAGAAGACTTCCGACTAGCGGGAGCTAATACGCAGTATTTT	CASSQEDFRLAGANTQYF
TRBJ1-2	TRBV7-8	.	.	TGTGCCAGCAGCTTAGACAGGGTCGCAGCTCTCTATGGCTACACCTTC	CASSLDRVAALYGYTF
TRBJ2-1	TRBV19	.	.	TGTGCCAGTAGTATCGAGGGAGCGTCCTACAATGAGCAGTTCTTC	CASSIEGASYNEQFF
TRBJ2-3	TRBV28	.	.	TGTGCCAGCACCTGGGACTCAATGGCAGATACGCAGTATTTT	CASTWDSMADTQYF
TRBJ1-2	TRBV28	.	.	TGTGCCAGCAGTTTAGGGCGTTTCTATGGCTACACCTTC	CASSLGRFYGYTF
TRBJ1-2	TRBV11-2	.	.	TGTGCCAGCAGACCAACCGGGGCCTCTTATGGCTACACCTTC	CASRPTGASYGYTF
TRBJ1-4	TRBV7-9	.	.	TGTGCCAGCAGCTTAGGTAATGGGATCCAGGGCGAAAAACTGTTTTTT	CASSLGNGIQGEKLFF
TRBJ2-2	TRBV5-1	.	.	TGCGCCAGCAGCGCAGTTGAGGTCGGGGAGCTGTTTTTT	CASSAVEVGELFF
TRBJ2-1	TRBV29-1	few	TRBD2	TGCAGCGCAGAGGGGCGGGAGGGTCACACTCTCTCCTACAATGAGCAGTTCTTC	CSAEGREGHTLSYNEQFF
TRBJ2-1	TRBV18	.	TRBD2	TGTGCCAGCTCACCACCATACAGCGGGGCACCTGAGCAGTTCTTC	CASSPPYSGAPEQFF
TRBJ1-4	TRBV13	once	.	TGTGCCAGCAGCTCGGAAGGGCGAACTAATGAAAAACTGTTTTTT	CASSSEGRTNEKLFF
TRBJ2-1	TRBV5-1	few	.	TGCGCCAGCAGCTTGGCCTTAAATGAGCAGTTCTTC	CASSLALNEQFF
TRBJ2-7	TRBV4-1	.	TRBD2	TGCGCCAGCAGCCAAGGACTAGCGGGAGTTTACTACGAGCAGTACTTC	CASSQGLAGVYYEQYF
TRBJ2-1	TRBV6-6	.	.	TGTGCCAGCAGTTACTCGGCTACATACGATGAGCAGTTCTTC	CASSYSATYDEQFF
TRBJ2-1	TRBV6-5	few	TRBD1	TGTGCCAGCACCGAACCAGGGGGATACAATGAGCAGTTCTTC	CASTEPGGYNEQFF
TRBJ1-4	TRBV5-1	once	.	TGCGCCAGCAGCTTGGGCCGGGGAGTAGCTAATGAAAAACTGTTTTTT	CASSLGRGVANEKLFF
TRBJ2-1	TRBV28	.	TRBD2	TGTGCCAGCAGTTATGAAGCGGGAGGGCAGTTCTTC	CASSYEAGGQFF